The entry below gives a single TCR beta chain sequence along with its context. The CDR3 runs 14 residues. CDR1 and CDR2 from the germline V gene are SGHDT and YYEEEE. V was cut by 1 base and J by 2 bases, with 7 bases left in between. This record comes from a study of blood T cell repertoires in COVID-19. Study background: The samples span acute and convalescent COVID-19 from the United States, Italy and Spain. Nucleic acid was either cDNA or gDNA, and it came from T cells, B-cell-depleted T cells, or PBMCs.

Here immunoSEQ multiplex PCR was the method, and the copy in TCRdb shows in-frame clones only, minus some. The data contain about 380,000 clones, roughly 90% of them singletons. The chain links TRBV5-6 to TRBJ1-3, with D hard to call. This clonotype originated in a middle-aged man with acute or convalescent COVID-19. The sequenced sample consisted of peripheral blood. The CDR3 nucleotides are TGTGCCAGCAGCTTGTCGTCGGCTGGAAACACCATATATTTT. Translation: CASSLSSAGNTIYF.